This entry lists 9 T cell receptor beta chains sequenced from one sample in a study of T cells expressing NK-cell markers. One entry per CDR3 protein, without DNA, is what TCRdb gives after re-calling the 5' RACE reads. In total, the table holds about 460,000 distinct CDR3 sequences. The specimen sequenced was blood T cells: a sorted CD56 or NKG2C T cell subset, CD4+ or CD8+ T cells, or bulk PBMC T cells (not recorded which). The receptors originated from a woman aged 45-60 years in good health.

The V call is TRBV11-2, the J call TRBJ2-7; TCRdb returns TRBD2, unconfirmable since there is no DNA. Germline CDR1 is SGHAT and CDR2 is FQNNGV. The CDR3 extends over 16 amino acids. This chain's CDR3 is CASSLATSGWRVEQYF.

The chain uses TRBV7-3 and TRBJ2-7. CDR1 is SGHTA, CDR2 FQGTGA, per germline. This CDR3 comprises 13 residues. The CDR3: CASSSLGVIEQYF.

The gene calls are TRBV12-3 or TRBV12-4 and TRBJ1-4; TCRdb reports TRBD1, a call that lacks DNA to check it against. There are 14 residues in the CDR3. CDR3 sequence reads: CASSLIQENEKLFF.

The chain links TRBV12-3 or TRBV12-4 to TRBJ2-1; TCRdb's assignment of TRBD2 cannot be checked, as there is no DNA. The CDR3 has 16 amino acids. CDR3 residues: CASSGAGGSNYNEQFF.

This chain uses TRBV25-1 with TRBJ1-4. This CDR3 region has 14 residues. From germline, CDR1 is MGHDK and CDR2 SYGVNS. The CDR3: CASSNTGKAEKLFF.

The chain is built from TRBV20-1 and TRBJ1-1; checking the TCRdb D call of TRBD1 is not possible without DNA. The CDR3 runs to 13 residues. Germline values: CDR1 DFQATT, CDR2 SNEGSKA (reference sequence). The CDR3 sequence: CSAREEDRVAAFF.

The CDR3: CASSVGWDTEAFF. This chain uses TRBV5-8 with TRBJ1-1. This CDR3 contains 13 residues. Germline values: CDR1 SGHTS, CDR2 YDEGEE.

The rearrangement links TRBV12-3 or TRBV12-4 to TRBJ2-7; the TCRdb call, TRBD2, lacks DNA for checking. The CDR3 is made up of 13 amino acids. CDR3 region: CASTQRTLYEQYF.

The chain combines TRBV11-2 with TRBJ1-1; the TRBD1 assignment by TCRdb is unverifiable without DNA. The germline V gene has CDR1 SGHAT and CDR2 FQNNGV. The CDR3 totals 15 residues. CDR3 in amino acids: CASSSLYRDNTEAFF.